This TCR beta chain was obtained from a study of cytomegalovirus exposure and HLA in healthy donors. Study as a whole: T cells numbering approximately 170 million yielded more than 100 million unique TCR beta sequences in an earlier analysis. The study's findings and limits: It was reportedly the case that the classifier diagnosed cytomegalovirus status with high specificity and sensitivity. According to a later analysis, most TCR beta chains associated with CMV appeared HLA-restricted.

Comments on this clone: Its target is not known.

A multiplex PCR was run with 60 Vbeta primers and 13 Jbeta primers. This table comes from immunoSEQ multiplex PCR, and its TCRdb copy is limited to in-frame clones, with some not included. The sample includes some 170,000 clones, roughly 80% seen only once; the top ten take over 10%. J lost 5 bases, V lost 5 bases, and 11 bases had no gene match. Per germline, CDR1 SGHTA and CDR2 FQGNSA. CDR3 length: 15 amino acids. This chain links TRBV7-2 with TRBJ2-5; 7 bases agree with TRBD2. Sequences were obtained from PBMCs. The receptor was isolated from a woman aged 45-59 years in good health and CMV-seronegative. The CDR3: CASSKEAGPRETQYF. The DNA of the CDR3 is TGTGCCAGCAGCAAAGAAGCGGGGCCCCGGGAGACCCAGTACTTC.